Each of the 28 T cell receptor beta chains below was sequenced from the same sample in a study of T cell repertoires in cytomegalovirus infection. From the reads, TCRdb called clonotypes with MiXCR, one entry per CDR3 protein. Of around 530,000 distinct CDR3 sequences listed, about 30% are singletons. The source material was PBMCs. The receptors derive from a human donor in good health (CMV status not recorded). Some clones in this sample may be carry-over from other donors' samples.

The chain joins TRBV20-1 to TRBJ2-5; D is ambiguous. Germline CDR1 is DFQATT and CDR2 is SNEGSKA (reference sequence). This CDR3 region has 15 residues. V was clipped by 0 bases and J by 1 base, with 12 bases between them. As DNA, the CDR3 is TGCAGTGCTAGAGATGTCCGGGTCGGCCAAGAGACCCAGTACTTC. Its translation is CSARDVRVGQETQYF.

The chain employs TRBV4-1 and TRBJ1-2; 8 bases agree with TRBD1. Germline values: CDR1 MGHRA, CDR2 YSYEKL. Trimming at V came to 2 bases and at J to 4 bases, leaving 6 bases not matched to a gene. CDR3 length: 15 residues. The CDR3 region is CASSQPQGAGYGYTF. In DNA form, the CDR3 reads TGCGCCAGCAGCCAACCCCAGGGGGCCGGCTATGGCTACACCTTC.

The J gene is TRBJ1-5, the V gene TRBV30; D is undetermined. From germline, CDR1 is GTSNPN and CDR2 SVGIG (reference sequence). V was trimmed by 5 bases and J by 3 bases, leaving 23 bases between them. The CDR3 loop spans 17 amino acids. The CDR3 nucleotides read TGTGCCTGGGTCTCCCAAATCGGGGTTGGAGCCAATCAGCCCCAGCATTTT. Its protein product is CAWVSQIGVGANQPQHF.

This clonotype was observed a handful of times. CDR3 region: CASSQGTEVRDREKLFF. DNA for the CDR3: TGCGCCAGCAGCCAAGGAACGGAGGTCCGTGACCGTGAAAAACTGTTTTTT. The chain has TRBV4-3 and TRBJ1-4; D is uncertain. The CDR3 runs to 17 residues. CDR1 and CDR2 (germline): LGHNA, YSLEER. Trimming took 1 base from V and 7 from J, leaving 19 bases between them.

This clonotype was seen once. This chain uses TRBV20-1 with TRBJ1-6; D remains unclear. Trimming pared 0 bases from V and 0 bases from J, leaving 9 bases between. The germline V gene encodes CDR1 DFQATT and CDR2 SNEGSKA (reference sequence). The length of the CDR3 is 16 residues. The DNA for the CDR3 is TGCAGTGCTAGAGATCTTGCCAGCTCCTATAATTCACCCCTCCACTTT. Its protein is CSARDLASSYNSPLHF.

This clonotype has more than one count but fewer than ten. CDR3 sequence (DNA): TGTGCCCGCCAGATGGGCCCCCAAGGGGCAGATACGCAGTATTTT. Encoded protein: CARQMGPQGADTQYF. This chain uses TRBV2 with TRBJ2-3, with D perhaps matching TRBD1 (5 bases). The CDR3 sequence is 15 residues long. V dropped 11 bases and J dropped 4 bases, with 22 bases sitting between them. Per germline, CDR1 SNHLY and CDR2 FYNNEI.

CDR3 sequence: CATSAFREGEEQFF. For the CDR3, the DNA is TGTGCCACCAGTGCTTTTCGGGAGGGTGAGGAGCAGTTCTTC. The rearrangement joins TRBV24-1 to TRBJ2-1, with 8 bases fitting TRBD2. The CDR3 is 14 amino acids. Germline trimming cut 5 bases from V and 10 bases from J; bases unmatched to any gene: 9. The germline CDR1 and CDR2 sequences are KGHDR and SFDVKD.

This clonotype has just a few counts. The V gene is TRBV12-3 or TRBV12-4, the J gene TRBJ1-2; D not resolved. There are 13 residues in the CDR3. V was clipped by 2 bases and J by 3 bases, with 7 bases between them. The CDR3 loop is CASSLQAHYGYTF. DNA for the CDR3: TGTGCCAGCAGTTTACAGGCACACTATGGCTACACCTTC.

This clonotype was seen more than once but under ten times. V is TRBV7-2 and J is TRBJ2-1; 8 nucleotides line up with TRBD2. This CDR3 spans 16 amino acids. Germline V gene data show CDR1 as SGHTA and CDR2 as FQGNSA. The ends lost 3 bases at V and 8 bases at J; junction bases unmatched: 12. CDR3 DNA sequence: TGTGCCAGCAGCTTGGTTGCCCGCGGGAGGAGTTATGAGCAGTTCTTC. Translating gives CASSLVARGRSYEQFF.

This clonotype appeared a few times. The chain carries TRBV28 and TRBJ1-4, with 7 bases identical to TRBD1. This CDR3 comprises 13 residues. Germline loops: CDR1 MDHEN, CDR2 SYDVKM. V shed 6 bases and J 8 bases; nucleotides not matched to a gene: 6. CDR3 in DNA: TGTGCCAGCAGGACAGGGACCGACGAAAAACTGTTTTTT. Its protein is CASRTGTDEKLFF.

This clonotype has a handful of counts. The chain links TRBV7-9 to TRBJ1-1; D is undetermined. V lost 7 bases, J lost 7 bases, and 19 bases lay in between. The CDR3 runs to 14 residues. Per germline, CDR1 SEHNR and CDR2 FQNEAQ (reference sequence). The CDR3 coding sequence is TGTGCCAGCACCGCCAACGCGGGCATCGGTGAAGCTTTCTTT. This gives the protein CASTANAGIGEAFF.

The chain carries TRBV3-1 and TRBJ2-7; D remains ambiguous. Germline CDR1 and CDR2: LGHDT and YNNKEL (reference sequence). This CDR3 comprises 14 residues. Trimming took off 0 bases at V and 0 bases at J, with 6 bases between the two ends. CDR3 loop: CASSQEPSSYEQYF. The CDR3 DNA sequence: TGTGCCAGCAGCCAAGAGCCTAGCTCCTACGAGCAGTACTTC.

The chain joins TRBV5-6 to TRBJ2-7, with 8 nucleotides matching TRBD1. The germline gives CDR1 SGHDT, CDR2 YYEEEE. The CDR3 is 14 residues long. V was pared by 6 bases and J by 0 bases, with 5 bases of the junction left unmatched. The CDR3 loop reads CASTRTGSSYEQYV. The DNA of the CDR3 is TGTGCCAGCACCCGGACAGGGAGCTCCTACGAGCAGTACGTC.

This chain joins TRBV20-1 and TRBJ2-3; TRBD2 agrees at 9 bases. Germline values: CDR1 DFQATT, CDR2 SNEGSKA (reference sequence). CDR3 length equals 15 residues. Trimming removed 6 bases from V and 2 bases from J; junction bases left unmatched: 9. The CDR3 loop is CSAPLTSGTTDTQYF. The DNA of the CDR3 is TGCAGTGCCCCCTTGACTAGCGGCACCACAGATACGCAGTATTTT.

The chain has TRBV10-3 and TRBJ2-4, with 7 bases identical to TRBD1. The V and J ends lost 6 bases and 7 bases, in that order; junction bases with no gene match: 18. This CDR3 region has 17 residues. Germline CDR1 reads ENHRY; CDR2 reads SYGVKD. Here the CDR3 reads CAISADRVHQGMNIQYF. CDR3 nucleotides: TGTGCCATCAGCGCAGACAGGGTCCATCAGGGTATGAACATTCAGTACTTC.

The chain links TRBV12-3 or TRBV12-4 to TRBJ1-1; 9 bases align to TRBD1. Trimming removed 7 bases from V and 4 bases from J; junction bases left unmatched: 7. The CDR3 is 14 amino acids. The CDR3 sequence: CASNPGQGLTEAFF. CDR3 sequence (DNA): TGTGCCAGCAATCCGGGACAGGGACTCACTGAAGCTTTCTTT.

This clonotype came up a few times. The rearrangement links TRBV20-1 to TRBJ2-1, with D possibly matching TRBD2 (6 bases). There are 11 residues in the CDR3. Germline CDR1 and CDR2: DFQATT and SNEGSKA (reference sequence). CDR3 DNA: TGCAGCGCCCGCACAGCGGGTGAGCAGTTCTTC. Translated: CSARTAGEQFF.

V usage is TRBV10-3 and J usage is TRBJ2-7; 8 bases agree with TRBD1. The V segment lost 2 bases and the J segment 4 bases; nucleotides outside the gene matches: 7. The CDR3 contains 15 residues. Germline CDR1 ENHRY, CDR2 SYGVKD. The CDR3 bases are TGTGCCATCAGTGAGCGGACAGGGTTAGGATACGAGCAGTACTTC. Translating it yields CAISERTGLGYEQYF.

In this sample, this clonotype turned up a few times. The CDR3 nucleotides are TGTGCCAGCAGCTTAGGCGGACAGAATAACTATGGCTACACCTTC. Amino acids: CASSLGGQNNYGYTF. V usage is TRBV5-8 and J usage is TRBJ1-2; D might be TRBD1 (6 bases). V gave up 2 bases and J gave up 1 base, with 12 bases separating them. This CDR3 is 15 amino acids long. Germline-derived CDR1 and CDR2 are SGHTS and YDEGEE.

The chain is built from TRBV20-1 and TRBJ2-7; 8 bases agree with TRBD2. Germline CDR1 is DFQATT and CDR2 is SNEGSKA (reference sequence). The length of the CDR3 is 14 residues. V shed 0 bases, J shed 5 bases, and the junction held 6 bases outside the gene matches. CDR3 residues: CSARDPAGGDEQYV. The CDR3 DNA is TGCAGTGCTAGAGATCCGGCGGGAGGCGACGAGCAGTACGTC.

This clonotype came up many times. J is TRBJ2-2 and V is TRBV7-8; maybe TRBD2 (6 bases). Germline CDR1 is SGHVS and CDR2 is FQNEAQ. The V gene lost 5 bases and the J gene lost 3 bases, with 10 bases spanning the gap. CDR3 length: 14 residues. The CDR3 DNA is TGTGCCAGCAGCCCACGACTAGACACCGGGGAGCTGTTTTTT. Translated: CASSPRLDTGELFF.

A word on this clonotype: A junction end diverges from the germline sequence, so it may reflect a read error. V gene TRBV7-2 combines with J gene TRBJ2-1; D gene ambiguous. The CDR3 covers 11 residues. Germline CDR1 SGHTA, CDR2 FQGNSA. The DNA of the CDR3 is TGTGCCAGCAGGACCTACTATGAGCAGTTCTTC. Amino acids: CASRTYYEQFF.

This clonotype was counted ten times or more. The rearrangement joins TRBV7-8 to TRBJ2-7; the match to TRBD1 covers 9 bases. This CDR3 has 14 amino acids. V was clipped by 7 bases and J by 5 bases; unmatched bases: 9. Germline CDR1 reads SGHVS; CDR2 reads FQNEAQ. CDR3 in amino acids: CASIRGTGNNEQYF. CDR3 nucleotide sequence: TGTGCCAGCATTCGCGGGACAGGGAACAACGAGCAGTACTTC.

The rearrangement links TRBV29-1 to TRBJ1-5; a weak D match, TRBD1 (6 bases). The CDR3 length is 13 residues. V gave up 7 bases and J gave up 3 bases, with 13 bases separating them. Germline V gene lookup returns CDR1 SQVTM and CDR2 ANQGSEA. In nucleotides, the CDR3 is TGCAGCGCCCGGGACAACTACAATCAGCCCCAGCATTTT. Protein product: CSARDNYNQPQHF.

At least ten counts were recorded for this clonotype. The chain's CDR3 is CASSSWTELTEAFF. The CDR3 DNA is TGTGCCAGCAGCTCATGGACAGAGCTCACTGAAGCTTTCTTT. The chain couples TRBV7-9 to TRBJ1-1, with D possibly being TRBD1 (6 bases). Deletions cut 4 bases from V and 4 bases from J, with 13 bases between. Germline CDR1 reads SEHNR; CDR2 reads FQNEAQ (reference sequence). This CDR3 comprises 14 residues.

The table lists this clonotype with many counts. This chain joins TRBV6-6 and TRBJ2-1; TRBD2 is a possible D gene (6 bases). This CDR3 region has 15 residues. CDR1 MNHNY and CDR2 SVGAGI come from the germline V gene (reference sequence). Trimming took off 6 bases at V and 6 bases at J, with 18 bases between the two ends. CDR3 nucleotide sequence: TGTGCCAGCAGGGCTGGGTTAGCGGAGATCAATGAGCAGTTCTTC. This gives the protein CASRAGLAEINEQFF.

This clonotype occurred many times. The chain carries TRBV7-2 and TRBJ2-7; 14 nucleotides align to TRBD2. Germline values: CDR1 SGHTA, CDR2 FQGNSA. V lost 3 bases to trimming and J lost 6 bases; unmatched junction nucleotides: 19. This CDR3 spans 20 amino acids. The DNA for the CDR3 is TGTGCCAGCAGCTTCGGGTGGTGGGGACTAGCGGGAGAGAAGTCGCCCGAGCAGTACTTC. Its translation: CASSFGWWGLAGEKSPEQYF.

Only a few counts were recorded for this clonotype. The CDR3 DNA follows: TGTGCCAGCAGTTACGGCCCGCACAGGGTAGGTCAGCCCCAGCATTTT. Encoded protein: CASSYGPHRVGQPQHF. This chain joins TRBV6-2 or TRBV6-3 and TRBJ1-5; TRBD1 might be the D (6 bases). Trimming cost V 2 bases and J 6 bases, with 17 bases left between them. Germline CDR1 and CDR2: MNHEY and SVGEGT. The CDR3 is 16 residues long.